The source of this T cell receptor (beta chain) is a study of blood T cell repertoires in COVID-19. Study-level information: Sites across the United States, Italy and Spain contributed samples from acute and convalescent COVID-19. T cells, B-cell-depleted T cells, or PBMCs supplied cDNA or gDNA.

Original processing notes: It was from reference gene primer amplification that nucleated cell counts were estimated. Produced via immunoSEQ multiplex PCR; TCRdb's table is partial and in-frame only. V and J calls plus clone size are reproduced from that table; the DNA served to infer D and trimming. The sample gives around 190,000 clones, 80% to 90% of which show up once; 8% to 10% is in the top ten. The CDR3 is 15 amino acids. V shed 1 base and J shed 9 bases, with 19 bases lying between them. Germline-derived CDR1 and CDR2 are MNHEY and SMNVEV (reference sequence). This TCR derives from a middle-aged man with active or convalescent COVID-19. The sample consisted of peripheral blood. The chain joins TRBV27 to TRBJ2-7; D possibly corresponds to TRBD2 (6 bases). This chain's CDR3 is CASSLFGTQGSVQYF. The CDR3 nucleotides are TGTGCCAGCAGTTTATTCGGGACTCAGGGTTCAGTGCAGTACTTC.